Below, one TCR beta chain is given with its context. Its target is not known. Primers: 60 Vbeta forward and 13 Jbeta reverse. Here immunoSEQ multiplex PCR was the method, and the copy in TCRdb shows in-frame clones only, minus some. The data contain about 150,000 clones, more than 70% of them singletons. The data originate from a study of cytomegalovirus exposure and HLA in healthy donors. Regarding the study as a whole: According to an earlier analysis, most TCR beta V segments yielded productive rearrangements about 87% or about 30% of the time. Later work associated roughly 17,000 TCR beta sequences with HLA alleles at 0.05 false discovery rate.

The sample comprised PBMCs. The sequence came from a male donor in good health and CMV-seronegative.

The CDR3 spells CASSIAGVVETQYF. In nucleotides, the CDR3 is TGTGCCAGTAGTATAGCCGGGGTAGTGGAGACCCAGTACTTC. The chain links TRBV19 to TRBJ2-5, with D possibly being TRBD2 (5 bases). V lost 1 base to trimming and J lost 5 bases, with 11 bases between them. CDR1 and CDR2 (germline): LNHDA, SQIVND (reference sequence). The length of the CDR3 is 14 residues.